This T cell receptor (beta chain) stems from a study of cytomegalovirus exposure and HLA in healthy donors. Study overall: Membership in the Caucasian-associated ancestry cluster was found for approximately 85% of approximately 400 genotyped donors.

CDR1 is SGHDN, CDR2 FVKESK, per germline. This CDR3 spans 14 amino acids. Trimming took off 2 bases at V and 4 bases at J, with 11 bases between the two ends. General study results and limits: Because they were indistinguishable, some V segments, including TRBV6-2 and TRBV6-3, were excluded. Most TCR beta V segments were productive about 87% or about 30% of the time in an earlier analysis. Presence/absence comparisons presumed near-even sequencing depth among donors.

Use of 60 Vbeta and 13 Jbeta primers characterized the PCR. Sequencing was performed with immunoSEQ multiplex PCR; in TCRdb, only in-frame clones are kept and a portion is missing. The table lists about 160,000 clones, 70% to 90% of them singletons, with about 7% in the top ten. This clone was recorded a few times. Its antigen is still unknown. Sequencing was performed on PBMCs. This receptor was taken from a woman aged 25 to 45 in good health and CMV-seropositive. The chain is built from TRBV14 and TRBJ1-1, with D unclear. The CDR3 sequence is CASSQRTRITEAFF. CDR3 coding DNA: TGTGCCAGCAGCCAAAGGACTCGGATCACTGAAGCTTTCTTT.